What follows are 21 T cell receptor beta chains derived from one specimen sequenced in a study of shared T cell receptors in the human thymus. Profiled with immunoSEQ multiplex PCR; TCRdb holds only in-frame clones, not every one. The table has 640,000 or so clones, 87% seen once; the top ten hold 0.009% to 0.0095%. These data were also reused for a study on human thymus T cells.

The sample comprised thymocytes. Receptor source: a boy less than two years old with a congenital heart defect.

This chain joins TRBV5-8 and TRBJ2-7; D unclear. CDR3 length equals 13 residues. V lost 0 bases to trimming and J lost 2 bases, with 6 bases between them. Per germline, CDR1 SGHTS and CDR2 YDEGEE. CDR3 sequence reads: CASSLDSTYEQYF. The CDR3 bases are TGTGCCAGCAGCTTGGACAGTACCTACGAGCAGTACTTC.

The V call is TRBV2, the J call TRBJ1-5; weak D call: TRBD1 (6 bases). Germline loops: CDR1 SNHLY, CDR2 FYNNEI. The CDR3 spans 13 residues. The germline V and J ends were trimmed by 7 bases and 4 bases, with 11 bases remaining between them. CDR3 region: CASMLGANQPQHF. CDR3 DNA sequence: TGTGCCAGCATGTTGGGGGCTAATCAGCCCCAGCATTTT.

CDR3 region: CATSRDSSLSSYEQYF. The CDR3 nucleotides read TGTGCCACCAGCAGAGATAGCAGTCTTAGCTCCTACGAGCAGTACTTC. The rearrangement joins TRBV15 to TRBJ2-7; D ambiguous. Germline lookup yields CDR1 LNHNV and CDR2 YYDKDF (reference sequence). This CDR3 has 16 residues. Trimming left V 0 bases short and J 0 bases short, with 12 bases between. Variable domain in full (rest from reference TRBV15 and TRBJ2-7): DAMVIQNPRYQVTQFGKPVTLSCSQTLNHNVMYWYQQKSSQAPKLLFHYYDKDFNNEADTPDNFQSRRPNTSFCFLDIRSPGLGDTAMYLCATSRDSSLSSYEQYFGPGTRLTVT.

CDR3 residues: CASRRAGTSGRQGNNEQFF. The CDR3 DNA reads as TGTGCCAGCAGGCGGGCCGGGACTAGCGGGAGACAAGGTAACAATGAGCAGTTCTTC. The rearrangement uses TRBV27 and TRBJ2-1, with TRBD2 matching 14 bases. Germline assignment: CDR1 MNHEY and CDR2 SMNVEV (reference sequence). With 6 bases clipped from V and 5 bases from J, the junction kept 15 bases outside the gene matches. The CDR3 runs to 19 residues.

This chain uses TRBV29-1 with TRBJ2-7; tentative D call: TRBD1 (5 bases). V was clipped by 1 base and J by 4 bases, with 17 bases between them. This CDR3 has 15 residues. CDR1 and CDR2 (germline): SQVTM, ANQGSEA. CDR3 sequence reads: CSVEGQGTWPYEQYF. The DNA for the CDR3 is TGCAGCGTTGAAGGCCAGGGCACTTGGCCATACGAGCAGTACTTC.

The rearrangement uses TRBV28 and TRBJ1-1; maybe TRBD1 (6 bases). Germline CDR1 is MDHEN and CDR2 is SYDVKM. This CDR3 contains 14 residues. The V and J ends lost 6 bases and 0 bases respectively, with 11 bases between them. CDR3 sequence: CASSQGHLNTEAFF. CDR3 in DNA: TGTGCCAGCAGCCAGGGACATTTGAACACTGAAGCTTTCTTT.

This clone has a single count. The chain carries TRBV27 and TRBJ2-5, with 7 bases matching TRBD2. The germline CDR1 and CDR2 sequences are MNHEY and SMNVEV (reference sequence). The CDR3 length is 16 residues. J lost 4 bases, V lost 3 bases, and 11 bases had no gene match. DNA of the CDR3: TGTGCCAGCAGTTTCCGCGGGGGACGGATTTCAGAGACCCAGTACTTC. Translating it yields CASSFRGGRISETQYF.

This chain joins TRBV11-2 and TRBJ1-6, with D unresolved. Germline assignment: CDR1 SGHAT and CDR2 FQNNGV. Trimming removed 2 bases from V and 8 bases from J, with 13 bases in between. CDR3 length: 15 amino acids. The CDR3 region has the DNA TGTGCCAGCAGCTTATTGGCCGATGAAGATTCACCCCTCCACTTT. This encodes CASSLLADEDSPLHF.

The rearrangement joins TRBV27 to TRBJ2-3; D possibly corresponds to TRBD1 (6 bases). The V end was cut by 2 bases, the J end by 1 base, with 13 bases between. Germline lookup yields CDR1 MNHEY and CDR2 SMNVEV (reference sequence). This CDR3 region has 16 residues. CDR3 sequence: CASSLLGALGTDTQYF. The CDR3 DNA is TGTGCCAGCAGTTTACTGGGGGCCTTGGGCACAGATACGCAGTATTTT.

This chain connects TRBV10-3 to TRBJ1-3, with D maybe TRBD1 (6 bases). Trimming pared 8 bases from V and 0 bases from J, leaving 11 bases between. The CDR3 covers 14 residues. Per the germline V gene, CDR1 is ENHRY and CDR2 is SYGVKD. Here the CDR3 DNA reads TGTGCCATCCGGGACAACAGCTCTGGAAACACCATATATTTT. As protein: CAIRDNSSGNTIYF.

The V and J genes are TRBV9 and TRBJ2-1; TRBD1 might be the D (5 bases). V lost 4 bases to trimming and J lost 7 bases, with 18 bases between them. Germline V gives CDR1 SGDLS, CDR2 YYNGEE. The CDR3 consists of 15 residues. The chain's CDR3 is CASSSRPWQGNEQFF. The CDR3 DNA sequence: TGTGCCAGCAGCTCCCGCCCCTGGCAGGGTAATGAGCAGTTCTTC.

The chain recombines TRBV9 with TRBJ2-1; 7 nucleotides agree with TRBD1. This CDR3 spans 15 amino acids. Germline V lookup: CDR1 SGDLS, CDR2 YYNGEE. V was clipped by 0 bases and J by 7 bases; unmatched bases: 7. The CDR3 sequence: CASSVVRQGWNEQFF. For the CDR3, the DNA is TGTGCCAGCAGCGTAGTGAGACAGGGCTGGAATGAGCAGTTCTTC.

The genes are TRBV30 and TRBJ2-3, with 9 bases matching TRBD2. V dropped 5 bases and J dropped 2; count of bases not matched to a gene: 5. In germline, CDR1 is GTSNPN, CDR2 SVGIG (reference sequence). The CDR3 runs to 14 residues. The CDR3 sequence: CAWCLAGITDTQYF. DNA for the CDR3: TGTGCCTGGTGTCTAGCGGGGATCACAGATACGCAGTATTTT.

This chain uses TRBV9 with TRBJ2-5; no definite D call. Germline values: CDR1 SGDLS, CDR2 YYNGEE. The ends were cut back, 4 bases at V and 5 bases at J, with 18 bases in the middle. The length of the CDR3 is 15 residues. Here the CDR3 DNA reads TGTGCCAGCAGCTTAACCTTGCGGAATTGGGAGACCCAGTACTTC. Protein sequence: CASSLTLRNWETQYF.

The chain has TRBV10-3 and TRBJ1-6; D is unresolved. V lost 0 bases to trimming and J lost 1 base, with 22 bases between them. Germline V gives CDR1 ENHRY, CDR2 SYGVKD. The CDR3 covers 21 residues. The CDR3 coding sequence is TGTGCCATCAGTGAGTCGAAGGTTCCATGCGGGGTCCGGTCCTATAATTCACCCCTCCACTTT. Translation: CAISESKVPCGVRSYNSPLHF.

This clone has a handful of counts. The chain is built from TRBV7-9 and TRBJ1-6; D is unclear. Trimming stripped 5 bases from V and 10 bases from J, with 18 bases between. The CDR3 runs 15 residues. Germline V gene data show CDR1 as SEHNR and CDR2 as FQNEAQ (reference sequence). CDR3 in amino acids: CASSRRRKVESPLHF. The CDR3 nucleotides read TGTGCCAGCAGCCGCCGGAGGAAGGTTGAGTCACCCCTCCACTTT.

The chain recombines TRBV27 with TRBJ1-2; D call uncertain. The germline gives CDR1 MNHEY, CDR2 SMNVEV (reference sequence). The CDR3 length is 13 residues. Trimming took off 5 bases at V and 8 bases at J, with 15 bases between the two ends. The CDR3 bases are TGTGCCAGCAGTACATGGACGGGATCGGGCTACACCTTC. Encoded protein: CASSTWTGSGYTF.

V is TRBV5-6 and J is TRBJ2-2; 7 bases fit TRBD2. V lost 0 bases to trimming and J lost 7 bases; unmatched junction nucleotides: 6. CDR3 length: 15 amino acids. Germline CDR1 SGHDT, CDR2 YYEEEE. The CDR3, as DNA: TGTGCCAGCAGCTTGGTCCCGGGCGGGGGCGGGGAGCTGTTTTTT. This codes for CASSLVPGGGGELFF.

This clone appeared once. This chain connects TRBV29-1 to TRBJ1-2; D is possibly TRBD1 (5 bases). Deletions cut 2 bases from V and 6 bases from J, with 25 bases between. CDR3 length equals 17 residues. Germline values: CDR1 SQVTM, CDR2 ANQGSEA. CDR3 nucleotides: TGCAGCGTTGAAAAACCGTTGGGGGAACCACCGGGAGATGGCTACACCTTC. Translation: CSVEKPLGEPPGDGYTF.

V and J are TRBV7-2 and TRBJ1-5; tentative D call: TRBD1 (5 bases). V was trimmed by 3 bases and J by 5 bases, leaving 17 bases between them. The CDR3 is 16 amino acids. The germline V gene has CDR1 SGHTA and CDR2 FQGNSA. Written as DNA, the CDR3 is TGTGCCAGCAGCTTTAGGACCCCGGCGGGGGATCAGCCCCAGCATTTT. Protein product: CASSFRTPAGDQPQHF.

This sequence joins TRBV6-4 and TRBJ1-1; maybe TRBD1 (5 bases). Germline CDR1 reads MRHNA; CDR2 reads SNTAGT. With 6 bases removed from V and 5 bases from J, the gap between germline ends came to 13 bases. This CDR3 region has 13 residues. The CDR3 DNA sequence: TGTGCCAGCAGCCCGGGGGGTGAGACTGAAGCTTTCTTT. Amino acid sequence: CASSPGGETEAFF.